This TCR beta chain emerged from a study of blood T cells in healthy people across ages. The authors ran a second PCR of roughly 6 to 12 cycles using a sample-barcoded 5' primer and a J-beta primer mix. TCRdb passed the 5' RACE reads through MiXCR, listing each CDR3 protein once. The sample carries 2 million or so distinct CDR3 sequences, roughly 49% recorded once. This clonotype was counted at least ten times. The V and J ends lost 1 base and 11 bases, in that order; junction bases with no gene match: 10. This CDR3 has 15 residues. Germline CDR1 PRHDT, CDR2 FYEKMQ (reference sequence). Sequences were obtained from blood. V gene TRBV13 combines with J gene TRBJ2-5; the match to TRBD1 covers 10 bases. The sequence was obtained from a woman aged 40-49 years in good health. The CDR3 loop reads CASSLAQTGGQVQYF. CDR3 nucleotides: TGTGCCAGCAGCTTAGCCCAGACAGGGGGCCAGGTGCAGTACTTC.